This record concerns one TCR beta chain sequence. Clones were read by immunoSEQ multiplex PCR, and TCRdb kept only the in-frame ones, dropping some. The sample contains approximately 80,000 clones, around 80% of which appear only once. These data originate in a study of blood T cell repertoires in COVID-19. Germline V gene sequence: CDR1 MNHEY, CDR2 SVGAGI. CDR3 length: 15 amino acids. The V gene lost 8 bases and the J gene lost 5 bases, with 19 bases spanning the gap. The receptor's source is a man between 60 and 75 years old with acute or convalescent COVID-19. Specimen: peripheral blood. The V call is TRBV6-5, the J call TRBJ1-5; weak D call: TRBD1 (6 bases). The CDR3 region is CASSLLTGRDQPQHF. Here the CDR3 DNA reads TGTGCCAGCTCCCTTCTGACAGGTAGGGATCAGCCCCAGCATTTT.